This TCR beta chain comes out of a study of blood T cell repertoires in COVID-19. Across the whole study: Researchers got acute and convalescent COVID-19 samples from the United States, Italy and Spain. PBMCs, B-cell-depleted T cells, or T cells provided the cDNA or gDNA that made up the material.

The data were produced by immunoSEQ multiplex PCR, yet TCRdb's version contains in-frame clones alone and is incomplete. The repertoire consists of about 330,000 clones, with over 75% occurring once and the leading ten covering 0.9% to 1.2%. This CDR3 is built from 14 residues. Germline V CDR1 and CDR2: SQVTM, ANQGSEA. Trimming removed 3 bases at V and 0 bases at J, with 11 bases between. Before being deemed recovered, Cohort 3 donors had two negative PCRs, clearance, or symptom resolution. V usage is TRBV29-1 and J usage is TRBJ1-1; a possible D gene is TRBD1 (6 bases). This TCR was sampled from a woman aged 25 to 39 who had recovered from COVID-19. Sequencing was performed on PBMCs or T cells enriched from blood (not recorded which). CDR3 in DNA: TGCAGCGTTGATCCCAGGGGTTTGAACACTGAAGCTTTCTTT. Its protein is CSVDPRGLNTEAFF.